This T cell receptor (beta chain) was obtained from a study of metastatic and nonmetastatic thyroid tumors. At the level of the study: Malignant and benign thyroid patients had repertoires compared in peripheral blood and tumor or nodule tissue.

There were no patients who had received any treatment before thyroid surgery. Study-wide results and caveats: Malignant tumors reportedly showed significantly higher TCR beta diversity than benign nodules in both blood and tumor.

The CDR3 runs 15 residues. CDR1 ENHRY and CDR2 SYGVKD come from the germline V gene. Of note for this clone: Antigen: not known. An end of the junction differs from the germline gene, which may be a read error.

In the original analysis: In papillary thyroid cancer, a distant-metastasis classifier was built using CDR3 differences across clinicopathological groups. TCRdb re-called the PCR reads with MiXCR. TCRdb's processing, not the authors' own work, is the source of the V and J calls. This table holds approximately 34,000 clones, 18% found once. The V call is TRBV10-3, the J call TRBJ2-2; 9 bases map to TRBD2. This receptor was identified in a female donor with papillary thyroid cancer or a benign thyroid nodule (not recorded which). Some clones in this sample may be carry-over from other donors' samples. Sequencing used blood. In nucleotides, the CDR3 is TGTGCCATCAGCCCATCTAGCGGGGTTACCGGGGATCTGTTTTTT. It codes for CAISPSSGVTGDLFF.